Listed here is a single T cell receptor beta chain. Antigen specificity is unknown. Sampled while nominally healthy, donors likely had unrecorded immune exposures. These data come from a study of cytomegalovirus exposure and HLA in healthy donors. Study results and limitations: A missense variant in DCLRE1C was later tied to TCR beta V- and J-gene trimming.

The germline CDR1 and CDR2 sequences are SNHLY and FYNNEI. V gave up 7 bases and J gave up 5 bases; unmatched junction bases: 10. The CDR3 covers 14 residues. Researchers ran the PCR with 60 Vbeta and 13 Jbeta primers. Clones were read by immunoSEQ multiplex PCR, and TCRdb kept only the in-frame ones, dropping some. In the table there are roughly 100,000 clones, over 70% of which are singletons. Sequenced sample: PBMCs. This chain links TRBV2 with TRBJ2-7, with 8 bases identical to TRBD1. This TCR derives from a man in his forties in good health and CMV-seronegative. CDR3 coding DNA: TGTGCCAGCAACGCTGGTTGGACAGGGAACGAGCAGTACTTC. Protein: CASNAGWTGNEQYF.